One sample yielded the 21 T cell receptor beta chains listed below, sequenced in a study of cytomegalovirus exposure and HLA in healthy donors. It was with 60 Vbeta and 13 Jbeta primers that the PCR ran. Assay used: immunoSEQ multiplex PCR; TCRdb lists only in-frame clones, some missing. The sample contains some 150,000 clones, 64% of which appear only once. Sequenced material: PBMCs. The receptors come from a woman in her twenties or thirties in good health and CMV-seropositive.

V and J are TRBV15 and TRBJ1-2, with 9 bases that match TRBD1. V trimming: 1 base; J trimming: 2 bases; junction bases outside the gene matches: 11. There are 18 residues in the CDR3. Germline loops: CDR1 LNHNV, CDR2 YYDKDF (reference sequence). In DNA form, the CDR3 reads TGTGCCACCAGCAGAGGAACTTTCGGGACAGGGCTAAACTATGGCTACACCTTC. Amino acid sequence: CATSRGTFGTGLNYGYTF. The full variable domain, its missing parts supplied by reference TRBV15 and TRBJ1-2, is DAMVIQNPRYQVTQFGKPVTLSCSQTLNHNVMYWYQQKSSQAPKLLFHYYDKDFNNEADTPDNFQSRRPNTSFCFLDIRSPGLGDTAMYLCATSRGTFGTGLNYGYTFGSGTRLTVV.

The chain uses TRBV19 and TRBJ1-2; maybe TRBD1 (5 bases). Germline-derived CDR1 and CDR2 are LNHDA and SQIVND (reference sequence). The CDR3 loop spans 14 amino acids. V lost 7 bases, J lost 5 bases, and 17 bases lay in between. This chain's CDR3 is CASTYVPGLYGYTF. The CDR3 DNA sequence: TGTGCCAGTACCTACGTACCGGGACTGTATGGCTACACCTTC.

CDR3 sequence (DNA): TGTGCCAGCAGCCCCTGGGACAGGGGGTCCGAGCAGTACTTC. Protein product: CASSPWDRGSEQYF. The rearrangement joins TRBV7-9 to TRBJ2-7; 11 bases map to TRBD1. The CDR3 spans 14 residues. The V and J ends lost 5 bases and 6 bases, in that order; junction bases with no gene match: 6. From germline, CDR1 is SEHNR and CDR2 FQNEAQ (reference sequence).

The chain employs TRBV6-1 and TRBJ2-5; D is uncertain. Germline V gene data show CDR1 as MNHNS and CDR2 as SASEGT. The CDR3 consists of 10 residues. Between the trimmed V and J ends, which lost 7 bases and 7 bases, there was a span of 7 bases. The CDR3 spells CASTSGTQYF. CDR3 bases: TGTGCCAGCACTTCCGGGACCCAGTACTTC.

The chain joins TRBV28 to TRBJ2-1; 9 positions agree with TRBD2. The V segment lost 9 bases and the J segment 12 bases; nucleotides outside the gene matches: 3. Germline CDR1 and CDR2: MDHEN and SYDVKM. This CDR3 comprises 10 residues. The CDR3 sequence is CARRSGGQFF. In nucleotides, the CDR3 is TGTGCCAGACGTAGCGGGGGGCAGTTCTTC.

The rearrangement joins TRBV29-1 to TRBJ1-1, with D perhaps TRBD1 (6 bases). Trimming cost V 6 bases and J 0 bases, with 14 bases left between them. This CDR3 comprises 14 residues. The germline V gene has CDR1 SQVTM and CDR2 ANQGSEA. This chain's CDR3 is CSVGDRTMNTEAFF. Here the CDR3 DNA reads TGCAGCGTCGGAGACAGGACCATGAACACTGAAGCTTTCTTT.

This clone was seen only a few times. The V call is TRBV7-2, the J call TRBJ2-1, with D tentatively TRBD2 (5 bases). Per germline, CDR1 SGHTA and CDR2 FQGNSA. The CDR3 totals 13 residues. Trimming removed 2 bases from V and 3 bases from J, with 5 bases in between. The CDR3 is CASSLSGYNEQFF. Written as DNA, the CDR3 is TGTGCCAGCAGCTTAAGCGGCTACAATGAGCAGTTCTTC.

This clone has a handful of counts. The chain recombines TRBV9 with TRBJ1-5; 7 bases are shared with TRBD1. The V and J ends lost 0 bases and 9 bases, in that order; junction bases with no gene match: 9. Looked up from germline, CDR1 is SGDLS and CDR2 is YYNGEE. The CDR3 covers 15 residues. This CDR3 reads CASSVEAGTAGPQHF. The CDR3 DNA reads as TGTGCCAGCAGCGTAGAAGCCGGGACAGCCGGGCCCCAGCATTTT. Full variable domain (remainder filled in from reference TRBV9 and TRBJ1-5): DSGVTQTPKHLITATGQRVTLRCSPRSGDLSVYWYQQSLDQGLQFLIQYYNGEERAKGNILERFSAQQFPDLHSELNLSSLELGDSALYFCASSVEAGTAGPQHFGDGTRLSIL.

This clone showed up just a few times. The V call is TRBV27, the J call TRBJ2-7; a possible D gene is TRBD1 (5 bases). The CDR3 sequence is 14 residues long. CDR1 is MNHEY and CDR2 is SMNVEV in the germline V gene (reference sequence). V was shortened by 6 bases and J by 3 bases, with 15 bases between the two germline ends. The chain's CDR3 is CASSGARTLYEQYF. Written as DNA, the CDR3 is TGTGCCAGCAGCGGAGCCCGGACACTCTACGAGCAGTACTTC.

This chain uses TRBV11-2 with TRBJ2-4; 8 bases agree with TRBD2. The CDR3 has 18 residues. Germline lookup yields CDR1 SGHAT and CDR2 FQNNGV. V shed 4 bases and J 4 bases; nucleotides not matched to a gene: 15. The CDR3 loop reads CASSSEGDPGLEKNIQYF. Written as DNA, the CDR3 is TGTGCCAGCAGCTCAGAGGGTGATCCGGGACTAGAGAAAAACATTCAGTACTTC.

The V call is TRBV5-6, the J call TRBJ2-1; tentative D call: TRBD1 (5 bases). This CDR3 region has 12 residues. CDR1 is SGHDT and CDR2 is YYEEEE in the germline V gene. V shed 2 bases and J shed 8 bases, with 8 bases lying between them. The CDR3 reads CASSLGADEQFF. The CDR3 nucleotides are TGTGCCAGCAGCTTAGGGGCGGATGAGCAGTTCTTC.

This clone appeared a few times. CDR3 loop: CASSLVTGGYSNQPQHF. The CDR3 DNA follows: TGTGCCAGCAGTTTGGTTACAGGGGGATATAGCAATCAGCCCCAGCATTTT. V gene TRBV27 combines with J gene TRBJ1-5; 8 nucleotides align to TRBD1. The CDR3 covers 17 residues. Germline CDR1 MNHEY, CDR2 SMNVEV (reference sequence). The junction had 7 bases not matched to a gene; V was cut back by 3 bases and J by 0 bases.

This clone was found once. The chain has TRBV27 and TRBJ1-5, with D maybe TRBD1 (5 bases). From germline, CDR1 is MNHEY and CDR2 SMNVEV (reference sequence). The CDR3 extends over 15 amino acids. The V and J ends lost 1 base and 5 bases respectively, with 12 bases between them. DNA of the CDR3: TGTGCCAGCAGTTTATTTGGGGGGGTGGATCAGCCCCAGCATTTT. The encoded protein is CASSLFGGVDQPQHF.

The V call is TRBV28, the J call TRBJ1-2, with TRBD1 identical over 8 bases. Per germline, CDR1 MDHEN and CDR2 SYDVKM. With 4 bases clipped from V and 1 base from J, the junction kept 2 bases outside the gene matches. This CDR3 comprises 14 residues. This chain's CDR3 is CASSSRGLNYGYTF. The CDR3 region has the DNA TGTGCCAGCAGTTCCAGGGGGCTTAACTATGGCTACACCTTC.

This clone was observed a handful of times. V usage is TRBV5-1 and J usage is TRBJ1-4; D is unresolved. Trimming took off 1 base at V and 4 bases at J, with 11 bases between the two ends. The CDR3 consists of 15 residues. From germline, CDR1 is SGHRS and CDR2 YFSETQ. CDR3 sequence (DNA): TGCGCCAGCAGCTTGTTGCCGGGTATTAATGAAAAACTGTTTTTT. This encodes CASSLLPGINEKLFF. The complete variable domain, with remaining parts taken from reference TRBV5-1 and TRBJ1-4, reads KAGVTQTPRYLIKTRGQQVTLSCSPISGHRSVSWYQQTPGQGLQFLFEYFSETQRNKGNFPGRFSGRQFSNSRSEMNVSTLELGDSALYLCASSLLPGINEKLFFGSGTQLSVL.

The CDR3 bases are TGTGCCAGCAGCGCGGCGGGGCAAGAGACCCAGTACTTC. This codes for CASSAAGQETQYF. The gene calls are TRBV5-4 and TRBJ2-5; D perhaps matches TRBD2 (6 bases). This CDR3 is 13 amino acids long. CDR1 and CDR2 from the germline V gene are SGHNT and YYREEE (reference sequence). Between the trimmed V and J ends, which lost 4 bases and 2 bases, there was a span of 9 bases.

The chain couples TRBV23-1 to TRBJ1-5, with no clear D. TRBV23-1 belongs to the ORF category, with a function that is uncertain. The CDR3 runs 16 residues. V lost 0 bases to trimming and J lost 7 bases, with 16 bases between them. The DNA of the CDR3 is TGCGCCAGCAGTCAATCATTGGGGAGGGTCGGGCAGCCCCAGCATTTT. It translates to CASSQSLGRVGQPQHF.

The rearrangement uses TRBV2 and TRBJ1-2, with 9 bases that match TRBD1. V lost 2 bases and J lost 4; bases outside the gene matches: 5. This CDR3 comprises 15 residues. Germline CDR1 and CDR2: SNHLY and FYNNEI. The CDR3 protein is CASSESGQGGYGYTF. In DNA form, the CDR3 reads TGTGCCAGCAGTGAATCGGGACAGGGAGGCTATGGCTACACCTTC. Looking up the rest from reference TRBV2 and TRBJ1-2 gives the full variable domain: EPEVTQTPSHQVTQMGQEVILRCVPISNHLYFYWYRQILGQKVEFLVSFYNNEISEKSEIFDDQFSVERPDGSNFTLKIRSTKLEDSAMYFCASSESGQGGYGYTFGSGTRLTVV.

The chain has TRBV18 and TRBJ1-2; D not certain. The CDR3 contains 15 residues. Trimming removed 3 bases at V and 1 base at J, with 12 bases between. Germline CDR1 and CDR2: KGHSH and LQKENI. CDR3 coding DNA: TGTGCCAGCTCACCGGAGGGAAGCGGTAACTATGGCTACACCTTC. Its translation is CASSPEGSGNYGYTF.

This clone was found a few times. The V and J genes are TRBV10-1 and TRBJ2-7; weak D call: TRBD1 (5 bases). V was pared by 3 bases and J by 4 bases, with 7 bases between. The germline V gene has CDR1 WNHNN and CDR2 SYGVQD (reference sequence). The CDR3 is 12 residues long. The CDR3 DNA reads TGCGCCAGCAGTGAAGGGGCATACGAGCAGTACTTC. Its translation is CASSEGAYEQYF.

Only a few counts were recorded for this clone. The J gene is TRBJ2-7, the V gene TRBV28; no reliable D call. V shed 7 bases and J shed 0 bases, with 16 bases lying between them. CDR1 is MDHEN and CDR2 is SYDVKM in the germline V gene. The CDR3 length is 15 residues. CDR3 in amino acids: CASTPTARISYEQYF. CDR3 sequence (DNA): TGTGCCAGCACCCCCACCGCGAGAATCTCCTACGAGCAGTACTTC.